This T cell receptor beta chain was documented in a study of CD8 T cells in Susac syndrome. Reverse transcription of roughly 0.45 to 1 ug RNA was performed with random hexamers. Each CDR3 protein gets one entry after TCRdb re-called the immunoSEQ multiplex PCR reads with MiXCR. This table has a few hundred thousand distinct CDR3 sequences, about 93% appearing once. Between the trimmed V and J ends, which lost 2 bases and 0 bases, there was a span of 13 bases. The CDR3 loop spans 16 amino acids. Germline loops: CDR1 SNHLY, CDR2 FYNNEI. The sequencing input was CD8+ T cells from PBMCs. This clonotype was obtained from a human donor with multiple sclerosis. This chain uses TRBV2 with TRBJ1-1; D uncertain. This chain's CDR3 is CASSEYDGPMNTEAFF. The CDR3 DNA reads TGTGCCAGCAGTGAATACGACGGACCTATGAACACTGAAGCTTTCTTT.